The 23 T cell receptor beta chains given below trace back to one sample, sequenced in a study of blood T cell repertoires in COVID-19. Method: immunoSEQ multiplex PCR; TCRdb's copy keeps in-frame clones and lacks some. In the table there are approximately 67,000 clones, 87% of which are singletons. Specimen: peripheral blood. The source of these receptors is a man over 45 with active COVID-19.

The chain has TRBV4-2 and TRBJ1-1; D is ambiguous. Trimming removed 0 bases at V and 4 bases at J, with 12 bases between. CDR1 and CDR2 from the germline V gene are LGHNA and YNFKEQ. The CDR3 runs to 15 residues. The CDR3: CASSQDPGEATEAFF. The CDR3 DNA reads TGTGCCAGCAGCCAAGATCCCGGGGAGGCCACTGAAGCTTTCTTT.

This clone showed up just once. CDR3 nucleotide sequence: TGTGCCAGTCGGAGTGATGCGGGAGGTAAGCTGAGCTCCTACGAGCAGTACTTC. Translated: CASRSDAGGKLSSYEQYF. The chain carries TRBV2 and TRBJ2-7; 8 positions agree with TRBD2. V trimming: 9 bases; J trimming: 0 bases; junction bases outside the gene matches: 19. This CDR3 contains 18 residues. Germline V gene sequence: CDR1 SNHLY, CDR2 FYNNEI.

The J gene is TRBJ1-4, the V gene TRBV30; weak D call: TRBD1 (5 bases). Per germline, CDR1 GTSNPN and CDR2 SVGIG (reference sequence). Trimming removed 2 bases from V and 11 bases from J, with 27 bases in between. The CDR3 covers 17 residues. The chain's CDR3 is CAWSSSPKIPQGNKLFF. The CDR3 DNA follows: TGTGCCTGGAGTAGCAGTCCAAAAATCCCCCAGGGAAATAAACTGTTTTTT.

V usage is TRBV11-3 and J usage is TRBJ2-7; TRBD1 matches at 7 bases. Germline CDR1 is SGHNT and CDR2 is YENEEA. J was trimmed by 6 bases and V by 6 bases; bases with no gene match: 8. The CDR3 consists of 13 residues. The DNA of the CDR3 is TGTGCCAGCAGTTACGACAGGGTGGGCGAGCAGTACTTC. Translating gives CASSYDRVGEQYF.

This chain uses TRBV28 with TRBJ1-1, with TRBD1 identical over 9 bases. The germline gives CDR1 MDHEN, CDR2 SYDVKM. The V gene end was trimmed by 8 bases and the J gene end by 7 bases; junction bases not matched to a gene: 8. This CDR3 has 13 amino acids. This CDR3 reads CASGLQGAGEAFF. CDR3 nucleotides: TGTGCCAGCGGACTACAGGGGGCTGGTGAAGCTTTCTTT.

This clone has a handful of counts. The chain uses TRBV5-1 and TRBJ2-7; no clear D. The germline CDR1 and CDR2 sequences are SGHRS and YFSETQ. This CDR3 has 11 residues. Trimming stripped 5 bases from V and 4 bases from J, with 7 bases between. The CDR3 loop reads CASRGEYEQYF. Here the CDR3 DNA reads TGCGCCAGCAGAGGAGAGTACGAGCAGTACTTC.

This chain uses TRBV30 with TRBJ1-1; TRBD1 might be the D (6 bases). V was pared by 4 bases and J by 7 bases, with 13 bases between. Germline V gene sequence: CDR1 GTSNPN, CDR2 SVGIG (reference sequence). The CDR3 loop spans 12 amino acids. The CDR3 sequence is CAWKAQGHEAFF. The CDR3 DNA sequence: TGTGCCTGGAAAGCCCAGGGGCATGAAGCTTTCTTT.

V and J are TRBV19 and TRBJ1-5, with D uncertain. The V gene lost 6 bases and the J gene lost 10 bases, with 16 bases spanning the gap. CDR1 LNHDA and CDR2 SQIVND come from the germline V gene (reference sequence). The length of the CDR3 is 13 residues. The CDR3 DNA reads TGTGCCAGTAGCTTTTCACGGTCCCCTCCCCAGCATTTT. Translating gives CASSFSRSPPQHF.

The J gene is TRBJ2-2, the V gene TRBV6-4; D is undetermined. Trimming removed 4 bases from V and 7 bases from J, with 10 bases in between. Looked up from germline, CDR1 is MRHNA and CDR2 is SNTAGT. The CDR3 has 13 amino acids. The chain's CDR3 is CASSAFYGGELFF. In DNA, the CDR3 is TGTGCCAGCAGTGCCTTCTACGGCGGGGAGCTGTTTTTT.

This clone was observed a handful of times. This chain joins TRBV7-2 and TRBJ2-7; the match to TRBD1 covers 7 bases. The ends lost 2 bases at V and 3 bases at J; junction bases unmatched: 7. Germline V CDR1 and CDR2: SGHTA, FQGNSA. The CDR3 length is 15 residues. The CDR3 region is CASSLTLGQIYEQYF. In DNA, the CDR3 is TGTGCCAGCAGCTTAACCCTGGGACAGATCTACGAGCAGTACTTC.

The genes are TRBV3-1 (or the pseudogene TRBV3-2) and TRBJ2-7; 8 bases map to TRBD2. V shed 2 bases, J shed 12 bases, and the junction held 9 bases outside the gene matches. The CDR3 totals 13 residues. CDR1 and CDR2 (germline): LGHDT, YNNKEL (reference sequence). The CDR3 DNA sequence: TGTGCCAGCAGCCAAACGATCGGACTAGCTTTGTACTTC. Translated, it gives CASSQTIGLALYF.

The V and J genes are TRBV19 and TRBJ2-5; no definite D call. The V and J ends lost 4 bases and 0 bases respectively, with 3 bases between them. CDR1 LNHDA and CDR2 SQIVND come from the germline V gene (reference sequence). The CDR3 runs 12 residues. The CDR3 coding sequence is TGTGCCAGTAGTAGCGACCAAGAGACCCAGTACTTC. Translated, it gives CASSSDQETQYF.

The sample holds one count of this clone. J is TRBJ1-2 and V is TRBV10-3; possible D gene TRBD1, 5 bases. V gave up 6 bases and J gave up 6 bases, with 20 bases separating them. CDR1 is ENHRY and CDR2 is SYGVKD in the germline V gene. The CDR3 loop spans 15 amino acids. CDR3: CAIRTSAGPSDGYTF. CDR3 nucleotide sequence: TGTGCCATCAGGACCTCGGCAGGGCCCTCGGATGGCTACACCTTC.

There are a few counts of this clone. J is TRBJ2-1 and V is TRBV7-9; 9 nucleotides match TRBD2. CDR1 is SEHNR, CDR2 FQNEAQ, per germline (reference sequence). The CDR3 spans 15 residues. V trimming: 1 base; J trimming: 4 bases; junction bases outside the gene matches: 2. As DNA, the CDR3 is TGTGCCAGCAGCTTAGTGGCGGGAGGGTACAATGAGCAGTTCTTC. It codes for CASSLVAGGYNEQFF.

The rearrangement joins TRBV24-1 to TRBJ2-2; D gene uncertain. In germline, CDR1 is KGHDR, CDR2 SFDVKD. The V gene lost 4 bases and the J gene lost 5 bases, with 10 bases spanning the gap. The CDR3 sequence is 14 residues long. The CDR3 DNA is TGTGCCACCAGTGACCCTGCCGAGACCGGGGAGCTGTTTTTT. It specifies CATSDPAETGELFF.

The chain joins TRBV3-1 (or the pseudogene TRBV3-2) to TRBJ2-3, with TRBD2 matching 14 bases. CDR1 LGHDT and CDR2 YNNKEL come from the germline V gene (reference sequence). The CDR3 has 16 amino acids. Unmatched junction bases numbered 4, after V lost 3 bases and J lost 5 bases. The DNA for the CDR3 is TGTGCCAGCAGCCATTCCGGGACTAGCGGGAGAGATACGCAGTATTTT. Translated: CASSHSGTSGRDTQYF.

The chain recombines TRBV3-1 (or the pseudogene TRBV3-2) with TRBJ2-7; 9 positions agree with TRBD1. Germline-derived CDR1 and CDR2 are LGHDT and YNNKEL (reference sequence). The CDR3 loop spans 14 amino acids. Trimming cost V 10 bases and J 5 bases; bases outside gene matches: 12. In nucleotides, the CDR3 is TGTGCCACTCCGGTGTGGGACAGGGTCCACGAGCAGTACTTC. Its protein product is CATPVWDRVHEQYF.

The genes are TRBV6-5 and TRBJ2-2, with 9 bases lining up with TRBD1. Looked up from germline, CDR1 is MNHEY and CDR2 is SVGAGI. The CDR3 contains 14 residues. V shed 2 bases, J shed 7 bases, and the junction held 2 bases outside the gene matches. Written as DNA, the CDR3 is TGTGCCAGCAGTTACCGACAGGGGGGCGGGGAGCTGTTTTTT. It codes for CASSYRQGGGELFF.

This chain joins TRBV11-2 and TRBJ2-1; TRBD1 matches 8 bases. The V gene end was trimmed by 5 bases and the J gene end by 8 bases; junction bases not matched to a gene: 20. The CDR3 extends over 18 amino acids. Germline values: CDR1 SGHAT, CDR2 FQNNGV. The chain's CDR3 is CASSPLNRDRGVRYEQFF. CDR3 sequence (DNA): TGTGCCAGCAGCCCGCTTAATAGAGACAGGGGAGTCCGTTATGAGCAGTTCTTC. Using reference TRBV11-2 and TRBJ2-1 for the parts outside the CDR3, the full variable domain is EAGVAQSPRYKIIEKRQSVAFWCNPISGHATLYWYQQILGQGPKLLIQFQNNGVVDDSQLPKDRFSAERLKGVDSTLKIQPAKLEDSAVYLCASSPLNRDRGVRYEQFFGPGTRLTVL.

This clone has a single count. The chain carries TRBV18 and TRBJ1-4; 8 bases align to TRBD1. Trimming at V came to 3 bases and at J to 8 bases, leaving 5 bases not matched to a gene. From germline, CDR1 is KGHSH and CDR2 LQKENI. The length of the CDR3 is 14 residues. CDR3 residues: CASSPQGAGEKLFF. The CDR3 nucleotides are TGTGCCAGCTCACCCCAGGGGGCAGGGGAAAAACTGTTTTTT.

The V and J genes are TRBV28 and TRBJ2-1, with TRBD2 matching 8 bases. J was trimmed by 6 bases and V by 4 bases; bases with no gene match: 11. The CDR3 contains 16 residues. The V gene's germline CDR1 is MDHEN and CDR2 SYDVKM. This chain's CDR3 is CASSSSGTRGRNEQFF. CDR3 nucleotides: TGTGCCAGCAGTTCATCCGGGACTAGAGGACGCAATGAGCAGTTCTTC.

V gene TRBV9 combines with J gene TRBJ2-3, with D tentatively TRBD1 (5 bases). The germline V gene encodes CDR1 SGDLS and CDR2 YYNGEE. The CDR3 consists of 14 residues. V lost 2 bases and J 0 bases, leaving 7 bases between the germline ends. The CDR3 sequence: CASSVTDSTDTQYF. CDR3 sequence (DNA): TGTGCCAGCAGCGTGACAGATAGCACAGATACGCAGTATTTT. Together with reference TRBV9 and TRBJ2-3, the CDR3 gives the full variable domain: DSGVTQTPKHLITATGQRVTLRCSPRSGDLSVYWYQQSLDQGLQFLIQYYNGEERAKGNILERFSAQQFPDLHSELNLSSLELGDSALYFCASSVTDSTDTQYFGPGTRLTVL.

The V gene is TRBV19, the J gene TRBJ2-5; TRBD1 matches 12 bases. Germline V gene lookup returns CDR1 LNHDA and CDR2 SQIVND (reference sequence). Trimming at V came to 5 bases and at J to 4 bases, leaving 8 bases not matched to a gene. CDR3 length: 16 residues. CDR3 in DNA: TGTGCCAGTAGTCCCATCCGGGACAGGGGGCGAGAGACCCAGTACTTC. Protein product: CASSPIRDRGRETQYF.